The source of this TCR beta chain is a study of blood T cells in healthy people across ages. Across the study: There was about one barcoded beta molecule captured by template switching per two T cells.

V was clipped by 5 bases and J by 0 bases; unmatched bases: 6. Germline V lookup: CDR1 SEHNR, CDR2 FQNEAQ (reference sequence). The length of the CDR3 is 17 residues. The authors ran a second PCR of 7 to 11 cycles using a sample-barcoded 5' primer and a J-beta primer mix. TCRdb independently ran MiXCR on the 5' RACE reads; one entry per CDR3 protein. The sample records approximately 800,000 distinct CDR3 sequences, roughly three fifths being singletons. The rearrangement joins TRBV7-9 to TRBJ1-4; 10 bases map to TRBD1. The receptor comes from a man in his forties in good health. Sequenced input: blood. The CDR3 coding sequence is TGTGCCAGCAGCGTCACCGGGACAGGGGCAACTAATGAAAAACTGTTTTTT. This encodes CASSVTGTGATNEKLFF. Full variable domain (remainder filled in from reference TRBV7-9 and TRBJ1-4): DTGVSQNPRHKITKRGQNVTFRCDPISEHNRLYWYRQTLGQGPEFLTYFQNEAQLEKSRLLSDRFSAERPKGSFSTLEIQRTEQGDSAMYLCASSVTGTGATNEKLFFGSGTQLSVL.